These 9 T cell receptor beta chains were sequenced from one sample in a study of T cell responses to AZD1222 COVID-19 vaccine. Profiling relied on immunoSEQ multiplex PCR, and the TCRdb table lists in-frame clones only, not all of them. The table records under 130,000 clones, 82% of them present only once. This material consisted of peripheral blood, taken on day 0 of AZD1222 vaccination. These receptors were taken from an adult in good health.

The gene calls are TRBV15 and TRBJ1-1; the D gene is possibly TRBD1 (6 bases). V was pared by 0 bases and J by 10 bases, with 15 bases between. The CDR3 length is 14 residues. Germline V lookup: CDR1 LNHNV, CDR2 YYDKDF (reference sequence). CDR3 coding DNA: TGTGCCACCAGCAGAGATTCCGGGGGCCTCGGAGCTTTCTTT. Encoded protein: CATSRDSGGLGAFF.

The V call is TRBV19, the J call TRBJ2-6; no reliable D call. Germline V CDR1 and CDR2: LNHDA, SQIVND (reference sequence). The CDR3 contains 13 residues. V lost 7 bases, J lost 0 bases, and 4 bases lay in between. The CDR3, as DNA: TGTGCCAGTACTAACTCTGGGGCCAACGTCCTGACTTTC. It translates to CASTNSGANVLTF. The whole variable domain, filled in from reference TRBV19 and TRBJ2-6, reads DGGITQSPKYLFRKEGQNVTLSCEQNLNHDAMYWYRQDPGQGLRLIYYSQIVNDFQKGDIAEGYSVSREKKESFPLTVTSAQKNPTAFYLCASTNSGANVLTFGAGSRLTVL.

The CDR3: CASSPRDSAEASGNTIYF. The CDR3 nucleotides are TGTGCCAGCTCACCACGGGACAGCGCAGAGGCCTCTGGAAACACCATATATTTT. The gene calls are TRBV18 and TRBJ1-3; the match to TRBD1 covers 7 bases. This CDR3 is 18 amino acids long. Germline lookup yields CDR1 KGHSH and CDR2 LQKENI. V lost 1 base, J lost 0 bases, and 9 bases stayed unmatched.

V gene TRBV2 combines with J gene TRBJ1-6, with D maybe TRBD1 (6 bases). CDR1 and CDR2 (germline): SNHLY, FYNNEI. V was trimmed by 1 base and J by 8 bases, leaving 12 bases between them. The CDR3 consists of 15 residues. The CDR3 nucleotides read TGTGCCAGCAGTGAAGGTTCAGGGGCTGATTCACCCCTCCACTTT. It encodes CASSEGSGADSPLHF.

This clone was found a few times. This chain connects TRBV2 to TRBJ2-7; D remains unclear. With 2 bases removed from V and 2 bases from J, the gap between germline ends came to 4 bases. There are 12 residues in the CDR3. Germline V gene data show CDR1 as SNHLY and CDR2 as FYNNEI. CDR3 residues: CASSESAYEQYF. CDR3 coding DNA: TGTGCCAGCAGTGAAAGCGCCTACGAGCAGTACTTC.

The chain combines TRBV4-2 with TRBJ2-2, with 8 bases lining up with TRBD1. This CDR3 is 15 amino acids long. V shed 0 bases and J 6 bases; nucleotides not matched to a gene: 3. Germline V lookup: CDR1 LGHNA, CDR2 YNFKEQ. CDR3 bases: TGTGCCAGCAGCCAAGACGCCAGGGGGCCCGGGGAGCTGTTTTTT. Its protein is CASSQDARGPGELFF.

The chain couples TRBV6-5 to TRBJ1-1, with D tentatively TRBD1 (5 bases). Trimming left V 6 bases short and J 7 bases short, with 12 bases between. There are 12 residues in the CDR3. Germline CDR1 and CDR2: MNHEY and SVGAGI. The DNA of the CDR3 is TGTGCCAGCAGGCACCCGAGGGGTGAAGCTTTCTTT. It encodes CASRHPRGEAFF.

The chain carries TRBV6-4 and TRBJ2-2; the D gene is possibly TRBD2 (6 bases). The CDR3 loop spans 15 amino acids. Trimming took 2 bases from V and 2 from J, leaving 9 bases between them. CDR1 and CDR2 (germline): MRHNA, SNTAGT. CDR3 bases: TGTGCCAGCAGTGACGGCGGGGCAAACACCGGGGAGCTGTTTTTT. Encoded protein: CASSDGGANTGELFF.

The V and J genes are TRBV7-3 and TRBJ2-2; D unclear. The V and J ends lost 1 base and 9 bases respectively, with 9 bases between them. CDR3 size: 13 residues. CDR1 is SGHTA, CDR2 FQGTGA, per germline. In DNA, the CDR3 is TGTGCCAGCAGCTTAAACTTGGCCAGGGAGCTGTTTTTT. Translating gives CASSLNLARELFF.